A single T cell receptor (beta chain) is shown here with its context. This entry belongs to a study of blood T cell repertoires in COVID-19. About the study: In each case, the material was cDNA or gDNA derived from T cells, B-cell-depleted T cells, or PBMCs.

In the source study's methods: Using reference gene primer amplification, nucleated cell counts were estimated. Profiled with immunoSEQ multiplex PCR; TCRdb holds only in-frame clones, not every one. V, J and clone size reflect that table, while D and trimming were determined from the DNA. The sample carries about 270,000 clones, 88% recorded once. The sequence came from a man in his 60s who had recovered from COVID-19. The sequenced sample consisted of peripheral blood.

DNA for the CDR3: TGTGCCAGCAGCCGTACAGCTATCTACAATGAGCAGTTCTTC. Its translation: CASSRTAIYNEQFF. The chain links TRBV3-1 (or the pseudogene TRBV3-2) to TRBJ2-1; D unresolved. Trimming took 4 bases from V and 3 from J, leaving 10 bases between them. Germline V gene sequence: CDR1 LGHDT, CDR2 YNNKEL (reference sequence). CDR3 length equals 14 residues.